This T cell receptor (beta chain) was observed in a study of blood T cell repertoires in COVID-19. The CDR3 contains 16 residues. V was shortened by 4 bases and J by 3 bases, with 18 bases between the two germline ends. CDR1 and CDR2 (germline): SGHVS, FQNEAQ. The repertoire was sequenced with immunoSEQ multiplex PCR; TCRdb's copy has only in-frame clones and lacks some. The sample holds approximately 360,000 clones, 75% to 90% seen once. The source is a woman aged 45 to 65 who had recovered from COVID-19. The sequenced sample was PBMCs or T cells enriched from blood (not recorded which). This rearrangement joins TRBV7-8 to TRBJ2-5; perhaps TRBD1 as D (5 bases). CDR3 residues: CASSWGSIPTKETQYF. In nucleotides, the CDR3 is TGTGCCAGCAGCTGGGGCTCCATCCCGACGAAAGAGACCCAGTACTTC.